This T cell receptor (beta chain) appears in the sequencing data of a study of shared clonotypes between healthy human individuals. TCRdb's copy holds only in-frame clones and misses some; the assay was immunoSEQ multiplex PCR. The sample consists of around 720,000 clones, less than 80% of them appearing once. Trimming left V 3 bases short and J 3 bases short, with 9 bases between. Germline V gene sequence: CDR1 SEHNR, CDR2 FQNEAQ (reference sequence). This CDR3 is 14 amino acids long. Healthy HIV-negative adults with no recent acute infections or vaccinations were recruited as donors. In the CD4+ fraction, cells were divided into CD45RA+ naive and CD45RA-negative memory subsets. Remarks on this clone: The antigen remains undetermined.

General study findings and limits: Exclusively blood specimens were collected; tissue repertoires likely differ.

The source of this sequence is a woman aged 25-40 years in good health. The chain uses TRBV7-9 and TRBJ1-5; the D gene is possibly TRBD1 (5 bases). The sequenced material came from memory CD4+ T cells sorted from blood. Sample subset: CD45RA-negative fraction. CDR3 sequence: CASSFGADNQPQHF. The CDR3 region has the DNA TGTGCCAGCAGCTTCGGGGCAGACAATCAGCCCCAGCATTTT.